Shown below are 20 T cell receptor beta chains from a single sample sequenced in a study of human T cells and chemical hapten exposure. Documented time point: patch test 1, 2 weeks after DPC sensitization. Stated treatment: therapeutic diphenylcyclopropenone sensitization with weekly scalp DPC. TCRdb ran MiXCR on the RACE reads and lists one entry per CDR3 protein. The repertoire holds 100,000 to 150,000 distinct CDR3 sequences, around 13% seen once, with over 0.85% in the top ten. The source material was whole blood, sampled in connection with sensitization to the hapten diphenylcyclopropenone (DPC). These receptor sequences come from a man aged 18 to 30 with alopecia areata. Some clones in this sample may be carry-over from other donors' samples.

This clonotype was seen many times. The rearrangement uses TRBV11-2 and TRBJ2-2; D is perhaps TRBD2 (5 bases). Germline values: CDR1 SGHAT, CDR2 FQNNGV. The CDR3 is made up of 15 amino acids. The V end was cut by 6 bases, the J end by 0 bases, with 11 bases between. The CDR3 loop is CASSLSGSNTGELFF. The DNA for the CDR3 is TGTGCCAGCAGTTTAAGCGGATCGAACACCGGGGAGCTGTTTTTT.

This clonotype came up a few times. The chain employs TRBV20-1 and TRBJ1-2; D unclear. The germline V gene encodes CDR1 DFQATT and CDR2 SNEGSKA (reference sequence). CDR3 length: 15 amino acids. V lost 1 base, J lost 1 base, and 13 bases lay in between. The CDR3 sequence: CSARVKGGINYGYTF. DNA of the CDR3: TGCAGTGCTAGAGTCAAAGGAGGAATTAACTATGGCTACACCTTC.

The gene calls are TRBV6-2 or TRBV6-3 and TRBJ1-2; D ambiguous. CDR3 size: 15 residues. V was pared by 6 bases and J by 1 base, with 15 bases between. Germline loops: CDR1 MNHEY, CDR2 SVGEGT. CDR3 sequence: CASSTRSRNNYGYTF. CDR3 in DNA: TGTGCCAGCAGCACCCGGAGCAGAAATAACTATGGCTACACCTTC.

This clonotype was found a few times. The gene calls are TRBV12-3 or TRBV12-4 and TRBJ2-3; 7 bases agree with TRBD2. The V segment lost 3 bases and the J segment 4 bases; nucleotides outside the gene matches: 4. The CDR3 is 14 residues long. CDR3 loop: CASSLWAGADTQYF. CDR3 bases: TGTGCCAGCAGTTTGTGGGCGGGGGCAGATACGCAGTATTTT.

The J gene is TRBJ1-3, the V gene TRBV20-1; the match to TRBD1 covers 8 bases. V lost 4 bases to trimming and J lost 3 bases; unmatched junction nucleotides: 5. The germline V gene has CDR1 DFQATT and CDR2 SNEGSKA (reference sequence). The CDR3 contains 14 residues. The CDR3 coding sequence is TGCAGTGCTACTCAGGGGGCTGATGGAAACACCATATATTTT. Residues: CSATQGADGNTIYF.

V usage is TRBV7-9 and J usage is TRBJ1-1; 7 bases align to TRBD1. From germline, CDR1 is SEHNR and CDR2 FQNEAQ (reference sequence). The CDR3 runs to 14 residues. Trimming at V came to 5 bases and at J to 8 bases, leaving 11 bases not matched to a gene. The CDR3, as DNA: TGTGCCAGCAGCAACAGGGGTTCGAGCCCAGAAGCTTTCTTT. Translation: CASSNRGSSPEAFF.

This chain links TRBV7-8 with TRBJ1-2; D gene unclear. V was pared by 0 bases and J by 4 bases, with 9 bases between. CDR1 and CDR2 from the germline V gene are SGHVS and FQNEAQ. This CDR3 has 14 amino acids. The CDR3 nucleotides are TGTGCCAGCAGCTTAGCAGGAGCTCTCTATGGCTACACCTTC. Amino acid sequence: CASSLAGALYGYTF.

The chain is built from TRBV4-3 and TRBJ2-7; tentatively, D is TRBD2 (5 bases). The CDR3 spans 15 residues. Germline CDR1 and CDR2: LGHNA and YSLEER. Trimming removed 0 bases at V and 3 bases at J, with 12 bases between. Written as DNA, the CDR3 is TGCGCCAGCAGCCAAGACAAACTAGGGAACTACGAGCAGTACTTC. This translates into CASSQDKLGNYEQYF.

In this sample, this clonotype turned up many times. The chain joins TRBV7-2 to TRBJ2-3, with 8 bases identical to TRBD1. The germline CDR1 and CDR2 sequences are SGHTA and FQGNSA. The CDR3 is made up of 15 amino acids. V was clipped by 4 bases and J by 3 bases; unmatched bases: 6. CDR3 DNA sequence: TGTGCCAGCAGCTCGACAGGGGCAGGGACAGATACGCAGTATTTT. Amino acid sequence: CASSSTGAGTDTQYF.

This clonotype came up a few times. The J gene is TRBJ2-3, the V gene TRBV2, with D maybe TRBD2 (5 bases). V shed 6 bases and J shed 5 bases, with 12 bases lying between them. CDR1 is SNHLY, CDR2 FYNNEI, per germline. The CDR3 extends over 13 amino acids. The DNA of the CDR3 is TGTGCCAGCAGATCACGGGGTATAGATACGCAGTATTTT. Translation: CASRSRGIDTQYF.

This clonotype was counted many times. The chain uses TRBV18 and TRBJ2-5; 7 bases map to TRBD1. Germline CDR1 and CDR2: KGHSH and LQKENI. Losses at the gene ends were 1 base for V and 5 bases for J; bases not matched to a gene: 10. This CDR3 contains 16 residues. As DNA, the CDR3 is TGTGCCAGCTCACCACTAGAGGAAGGGGGCGAGGAGACCCAGTACTTC. Amino acid sequence: CASSPLEEGGEETQYF.

The chain uses TRBV7-9 and TRBJ2-6, with 10 nucleotides matching TRBD1. From germline, CDR1 is SEHNR and CDR2 FQNEAQ (reference sequence). The CDR3 sequence is 17 residues long. The ends lost 5 bases at V and 0 bases at J; junction bases unmatched: 4. Here the CDR3 reads CASSDRDRGSGANVLTF. CDR3 sequence (DNA): TGTGCCAGCAGCGACCGGGACAGGGGCTCTGGGGCCAACGTCCTGACTTTC. Combining the CDR3 with reference TRBV7-9 and TRBJ2-6 gives the whole variable domain DTGVSQNPRHKITKRGQNVTFRCDPISEHNRLYWYRQTLGQGPEFLTYFQNEAQLEKSRLLSDRFSAERPKGSFSTLEIQRTEQGDSAMYLCASSDRDRGSGANVLTFGAGSRLTVL.

The chain employs TRBV18 and TRBJ1-2, with TRBD1 matching over 9 bases. With V trimmed by 5 bases and J by 5 bases, 3 bases remained unmatched. The CDR3 has 13 residues. Germline V gene lookup returns CDR1 KGHSH and CDR2 LQKENI. In DNA, the CDR3 is TGTGCCAGCTCATGGGACAGGGAGTATGGCTACACCTTC. Its protein is CASSWDREYGYTF. The complete variable domain, with remaining parts taken from reference TRBV18 and TRBJ1-2, reads NAGVMQNPRHLVRRRGQEARLRCSPMKGHSHVYWYRQLPEEGLKFMVYLQKENIIDESGMPKERFSAEFPKEGPSILRIQQVVRGDSAAYFCASSWDREYGYTFGSGTRLTVV.

The chain combines TRBV18 with TRBJ1-1, with unresolved D. The CDR3 loop spans 17 amino acids. V dropped 0 bases and J dropped 0 bases, with 14 bases sitting between them. Per germline, CDR1 KGHSH and CDR2 LQKENI. The CDR3 protein is CASSPPGFYGMNTEAFF. The CDR3 nucleotides are TGTGCCAGCTCACCACCGGGCTTTTACGGTATGAACACTGAAGCTTTCTTT.

This clonotype has just a few counts. This chain links TRBV29-1 with TRBJ2-3; maybe TRBD1 (6 bases). Trimming pared 6 bases from V and 0 bases from J, leaving 13 bases between. The CDR3 length is 14 residues. Germline V gives CDR1 SQVTM, CDR2 ANQGSEA. This CDR3 is CSVETGGSTDTQYF. Written as DNA, the CDR3 is TGCAGCGTAGAGACAGGAGGTAGCACAGATACGCAGTATTTT.

The chain carries TRBV29-1 and TRBJ1-2; no clear D gene. CDR3 size: 13 residues. CDR1 is SQVTM, CDR2 ANQGSEA, per germline. The V and J ends lost 4 bases and 0 bases respectively, with 9 bases between them. CDR3 bases: TGCAGCGTTGGTCAGACACCTAACTATGGCTACACCTTC. Its protein is CSVGQTPNYGYTF.

This chain links TRBV10-3 with TRBJ1-1; TRBD1 matches at 10 bases. Germline V gives CDR1 ENHRY, CDR2 SYGVKD. The CDR3 loop spans 19 amino acids. J gave up 3 bases and V 8 bases, and 21 bases lay outside the gene matches. The DNA for the CDR3 is TGTGCCATCGCCTCCCATCGGCCGATTGATGGACAGGGGGACACTGAAGCTTTCTTT. Residues: CAIASHRPIDGQGDTEAFF.

This clonotype was observed a handful of times. The V and J genes are TRBV3-1 and TRBJ2-5; D is ambiguous. Trimming left V 4 bases short and J 5 bases short, with 17 bases between. Germline lookup yields CDR1 LGHDT and CDR2 YNNKEL (reference sequence). The CDR3 totals 15 residues. The CDR3 DNA reads as TGTGCCAGCAGCCCCATATCGTCACGGAGTGAGACCCAGTACTTC. This codes for CASSPISSRSETQYF.

This chain connects TRBV28 to TRBJ2-5; either TRBD1 or TRBD2 may fit D (5 bases each). The germline V gene encodes CDR1 MDHEN and CDR2 SYDVKM. The CDR3 consists of 16 residues. The V end lost 3 bases, the J end lost 1 base, and 15 bases lay between the germline ends. The CDR3 nucleotides are TGTGCCAGCAGTTTTTGGGACGCCACGTTCCAAGAGACCCAGTACTTC. Amino acid sequence: CASSFWDATFQETQYF.

This clonotype was recorded at least ten times. This CDR3 is CASSPGGPAQYF. The CDR3 nucleotides are TGTGCCAGCAGCCCCGGCGGGCCGGCGCAGTATTTT. The genes are TRBV7-9 and TRBJ2-3; D might be TRBD2 (5 bases). Germline V lookup: CDR1 SEHNR, CDR2 FQNEAQ (reference sequence). V was clipped by 5 bases and J by 10 bases, with 13 bases between them. This CDR3 has 12 amino acids.